The rows below give T cell receptor beta chains drawn from one sample of a study of T cell changes during pregnancy in multiple sclerosis. This table comes from immunoSEQ multiplex PCR, and its TCRdb copy is limited to in-frame clones, with some not included. This sample yields about 32,000 clones, of which roughly 91% are seen a single time; 0.41% belongs to the top ten. The sample in question was CD4+ T cells from peripheral blood mononuclear cells, obtained in the second trimester of pregnancy. Receptor source: a female donor with multiple sclerosis, enrolled in a pregnancy study. The CDR3 runs from the conserved cysteine through the conserved F or W. D genes are given only for firm matches.

j_call cdr3_length v_call d_call cdr3_nt cdr3_aa
TRBJ1-2 14 TRBV7-7 NA TGTGCCAGCAGCTTGGTCCAGGATGCCTATGGCTACACCTTC CASSLVQDAYGYTF
TRBJ2-2 15 TRBV7-8 TRBD1 TGTGCCAGCAGCGCGGACAGGTGGAACACCGGGGAGCTGTTTTTT CASSADRWNTGELFF
TRBJ1-2 13 TRBV5-4 NA TGTGCCAGCAGCTTTCGTTGGGGGGATGGCTACACCTTC CASSFRWGDGYTF
TRBJ1-2 12 TRBV28 NA TGTGCCAGCAGTTCAACAGGGTATGGCTACACCTTC CASSSTGYGYTF
TRBJ2-1 14 TRBV4-2 NA TGTGCCAGCAGCCAAGGGCTAGCAGACAATGAGCAGTTCTTC CASSQGLADNEQFF
TRBJ1-2 14 TRBV18 NA TGTGCCAGCTCACCACCGTCCACAGATCCTGGCTACACCTTC CASSPPSTDPGYTF
TRBJ2-3 12 TRBV5-4 NA TGTGCCAGCAGTCACCGGACAGATACGCAGTATTTT CASSHRTDTQYF
TRBJ1-1 13 TRBV29-1 TRBD1 TGCAGCGTTTCCAGGGGGCCAGACACTGAAGCTTTCTTT CSVSRGPDTEAFF
TRBJ1-1 15 TRBV7-9 NA TGTGCCAGCAGCTTTGGGTCAGCGGGTAACACTGAAGCTTTCTTT CASSFGSAGNTEAFF
TRBJ2-1 13 TRBV27 TRBD2 TGTGCCAGCGGGACTAGCGGGGGGAATGAGCAGTTCTTC CASGTSGGNEQFF
TRBJ2-2 15 TRBV7-7 TRBD1 TGTGCCAGCAGCTTAGGGGACAGAAACACCGGGGAGCTGTTTTTT CASSLGDRNTGELFF